Presented here are 4 T cell receptor beta chains from one specimen sequenced in a study of T cell responses to AZD1222 COVID-19 vaccine. Clones were sequenced by immunoSEQ multiplex PCR, and TCRdb holds only the in-frame ones, with some missing. The sample has 110,000 or so clones; around 89% are singletons. Sequenced here: peripheral blood, sampled on day 0 of AZD1222 vaccination. Source of these receptors: an adult in good health.

V is TRBV7-2 and J is TRBJ2-1; tentative D call: TRBD2 (6 bases). CDR3 size: 13 residues. The germline V and J ends were trimmed by 2 bases and 7 bases, with 9 bases remaining between them. The germline V gene has CDR1 SGHTA and CDR2 FQGNSA. CDR3 protein: CASSLREFNEQFF. The CDR3 region has the DNA TGTGCCAGCAGCTTACGGGAGTTTAATGAGCAGTTCTTC.

The rearrangement uses TRBV1 and TRBJ1-2; no DNA check was done on the table's D call, TRBD1. TRBV1 is labeled a pseudogene. This CDR3 has 17 residues. The DNA for the CDR3 is TGCACCAGCAGCCAAGATAAGGGGCAGGGGGGATTCTATGGCTACACCTTC. Translating it yields CTSSQDKGQGGFYGYTF.

This chain joins TRBV14 and TRBJ1-1; D is undetermined. The germline V and J ends were trimmed by 3 bases and 1 base, with 15 bases remaining between them. This CDR3 region has 16 residues. Germline V gene sequence: CDR1 SGHDN, CDR2 FVKESK. The CDR3 region has the DNA TGTGCCAGCAGCCAGGAACGACGAATCTGGAACACTGAAGCTTTCTTT. Translating it yields CASSQERRIWNTEAFF.

The chain links TRBV7-9 to TRBJ1-4, with a tentative D call TRBD1 (6 bases). CDR1 and CDR2 from the germline V gene are SEHNR and FQNEAQ (reference sequence). Trimming took 0 bases from V and 8 from J, leaving 16 bases between them. This CDR3 comprises 16 residues. The CDR3 spells CASSLALGGAGEKLFF. In DNA, the CDR3 is TGTGCCAGCAGCTTAGCGCTTGGGGGCGCCGGGGAAAAACTGTTTTTT.